Shown below are 8 T cell receptor beta chains from a single sample sequenced in a study of blood T cell repertoires in COVID-19. Data came from immunoSEQ multiplex PCR; TCRdb stores just in-frame clones and leaves some out. The repertoire includes around 300,000 clones, under 90% of them detected once, and less than 2.5% sits in the top ten. Sequenced input: peripheral blood. The receptors stem from a middle-aged man with acute or convalescent COVID-19.

The chain is built from TRBV5-1 and TRBJ1-5, with 7 bases that match TRBD1. This CDR3 region has 15 residues. The J segment lost 6 bases and the V segment lost 4 bases, leaving 10 bases of the junction unmatched. Germline CDR1 reads SGHRS; CDR2 reads YFSETQ. In DNA, the CDR3 is TGCGCCAGCAGCATCTCGACAGGGAGTACTCAGCCCCAGCATTTT. Its translation is CASSISTGSTQPQHF.

The chain combines TRBV27 with TRBJ2-3; 8 bases match TRBD1. CDR1 is MNHEY and CDR2 is SMNVEV in the germline V gene (reference sequence). CDR3 length equals 15 residues. With 5 bases clipped from V and 1 base from J, the junction kept 5 bases outside the gene matches. CDR3 bases: TGTGCCAGCAGTATGTACAGGGGGGGCACAGATACGCAGTATTTT. As protein: CASSMYRGGTDTQYF.

This sequence joins TRBV10-3 and TRBJ2-3; tentatively, D is TRBD1 (5 bases). V was cut by 2 bases and J by 6 bases, with 15 bases left in between. Germline V CDR1 and CDR2: ENHRY, SYGVKD. This CDR3 has 15 residues. As DNA, the CDR3 is TGTGCCATCAGTGAGCCCAGGGTTCTGGGGGATACGCAGTATTTT. Amino acids: CAISEPRVLGDTQYF.

The CDR3 nucleotides read TGTGCCAGCAGTGAGAAGGGGTTCGGGACTGAAGCTTTCTTT. This encodes CASSEKGFGTEAFF. The rearrangement links TRBV2 to TRBJ1-1; a possible D gene is TRBD1 (5 bases). Looked up from germline, CDR1 is SNHLY and CDR2 is FYNNEI. The CDR3 contains 14 residues. V was cut by 3 bases and J by 5 bases, with 13 bases left in between.

V is TRBV10-3 and J is TRBJ2-7; perhaps TRBD1 as D (7 bases). V was pared by 1 base and J by 3 bases, with 13 bases between. Per germline, CDR1 ENHRY and CDR2 SYGVKD. This CDR3 is 15 amino acids long. The CDR3 spells CAISEFARGDYEQYF. CDR3 in DNA: TGTGCCATCAGTGAGTTCGCCAGGGGGGACTACGAGCAGTACTTC.

V is TRBV9 and J is TRBJ2-2; 7 nucleotides match TRBD1. The CDR3 length is 16 residues. Germline CDR1 is SGDLS and CDR2 is YYNGEE. V was clipped by 0 bases and J by 0 bases; unmatched bases: 2. For the CDR3, the DNA is TGTGCCAGCAGCGTAGTAGGGACAGCGAACACCGGGGAGCTGTTTTTT. As protein: CASSVVGTANTGELFF.

V is TRBV30 and J is TRBJ1-1, with no clear D. Germline V lookup: CDR1 GTSNPN, CDR2 SVGIG (reference sequence). Trimming took off 4 bases at V and 1 base at J, with 13 bases between the two ends. CDR3 length equals 14 residues. CDR3 DNA sequence: TGTGCCTGGACCCCCCCTCAGTGGAACACTGAAGCTTTCTTT. Amino acids: CAWTPPQWNTEAFF. Full variable domain (remainder filled in from reference TRBV30 and TRBJ1-1): SQTIHQWPATLVQPVGSPLSLECTVEGTSNPNLYWYRQAAGRGLQLLFYSVGIGQISSEVPQNLSASRPQDRQFILSSKKLLLSDSGFYLCAWTPPQWNTEAFFGQGTRLTVV.

This clone showed up just once. The gene calls are TRBV27 and TRBJ1-6; D call uncertain. The V gene's germline CDR1 is MNHEY and CDR2 SMNVEV (reference sequence). Trimming left V 5 bases short and J 4 bases short, with 3 bases between. The CDR3 covers 12 residues. The CDR3 here is CASSPYNSPLHF. The CDR3 DNA sequence: TGTGCCAGCAGTCCTTATAATTCACCCCTCCACTTT.